The entry below gives a single TCR beta chain sequence along with its context. Its antigen is still unknown. This entry belongs to a study of T cell responses to AZD1222 COVID-19 vaccine. Whole-study results and caveats: Within unmutated variant regions lay the reported targets of nearly half of spike-specific TCRs.

The germline V gene has CDR1 LNHDA and CDR2 SQIVND (reference sequence). V was clipped by 7 bases and J by 6 bases; unmatched bases: 12. This CDR3 comprises 15 residues. This table comes from immunoSEQ multiplex PCR, and its TCRdb copy is limited to in-frame clones, with some not included. Here the sample spans 75,000 to 100,000 clones, roughly nine tenths being singletons. V is TRBV19 and J is TRBJ1-5; 7 bases match TRBD1. The sample in question was peripheral blood, obtained on day 0 of AZD1222 vaccination. The sequence was obtained from an adult in good health. CDR3 DNA: TGTGCCAGTACTGTAGACAGGGAATTTGGTCAGCCCCAGCATTTT. As protein: CASTVDREFGQPQHF.